This is a list of T cell receptor beta chains from one sample in a study of cytomegalovirus exposure and HLA in healthy donors. Profiling relied on immunoSEQ multiplex PCR, and the TCRdb table lists in-frame clones only, not all of them. This table has some 150,000 clones, around nine tenths appearing once. Sequencing used PBMCs. These receptors were collected from a woman between 25 and 40 years old in good health and CMV-seronegative. Each CDR3 is given with its conserved first and last residue. D genes are given only for firm matches. The listing skips clone size in some rows; elsewhere it reads once, few, many or a size class.

J gene: TRBJ2-1
V gene: TRBV25-1
clone size: .
D gene: TRBD2
CDR3 protein: CASSELGSGGRSYNEQFF
CDR3 DNA: TGTGCCAGCAGTGAATTGGGTAGCGGGGGCCGCTCCTACAATGAGCAGTTCTTC

J gene: TRBJ1-3
V gene: TRBV5-1
clone size: .
D gene: TRBD1
CDR3 protein: CASSLEDRISGNTIYF
CDR3 DNA: TGCGCCAGCAGCTTGGAGGACAGGATCTCTGGAAACACCATATATTTT

J gene: TRBJ2-5
V gene: TRBV6-4
clone size: .
D gene: .
CDR3 protein: CASSETAGDQETQYF
CDR3 DNA: TGTGCCAGCAGTGAGACCGCGGGTGATCAAGAGACCCAGTACTTC

J gene: TRBJ2-5
V gene: TRBV4-1
clone size: .
D gene: .
CDR3 protein: CASGPVLGAETQYF
CDR3 DNA: TGCGCCAGCGGCCCCGTCTTAGGAGCGGAGACCCAGTACTTC

J gene: TRBJ1-1
V gene: TRBV27
clone size: .
D gene: TRBD1
CDR3 protein: CASTAPRGPVTEAFF
CDR3 DNA: TGTGCCAGCACCGCCCCCAGGGGGCCGGTCACTGAAGCTTTCTTT

J gene: TRBJ1-3
V gene: TRBV5-1
clone size: .
D gene: .
CDR3 protein: CASSSSPGDLGGNTIYF
CDR3 DNA: TGCGCCAGCAGCTCCTCACCGGGGGATTTAGGTGGAAACACCATATATTTT

J gene: TRBJ2-7
V gene: TRBV7-2
clone size: once
D gene: TRBD1
CDR3 protein: CASSLNQGAVYEQYF
CDR3 DNA: TGTGCCAGCAGCTTAAATCAGGGGGCGGTTTACGAGCAGTACTTC

J gene: TRBJ1-5
V gene: TRBV27
clone size: .
D gene: .
CDR3 protein: CASARGNQPQHF
CDR3 DNA: TGTGCCAGTGCGAGGGGGAATCAGCCCCAGCATTTT

J gene: TRBJ1-3
V gene: TRBV2
clone size: once
D gene: TRBD1
CDR3 protein: CASSPGGFGNTIYF
CDR3 DNA: TGTGCCAGCAGTCCAGGGGGCTTTGGAAACACCATATATTTT

J gene: TRBJ2-7
V gene: TRBV27
clone size: .
D gene: TRBD2
CDR3 protein: CAIDPGLAGSYEQYF
CDR3 DNA: TGTGCCATTGACCCCGGACTAGCGGGCTCCTACGAGCAGTACTTC

J gene: TRBJ2-7
V gene: TRBV6-8
clone size: .
D gene: TRBD1
CDR3 protein: CASRSPRTGFNEQYF
CDR3 DNA: TGTGCCAGCCGCTCCCCTAGGACAGGGTTCAACGAGCAGTACTTC

J gene: TRBJ2-3
V gene: TRBV7-9
clone size: .
D gene: .
CDR3 protein: CASSLGWGASTDTQYF
CDR3 DNA: TGTGCCAGCAGCTTAGGGTGGGGAGCGAGCACAGATACGCAGTATTTT

J gene: TRBJ1-4
V gene: TRBV9
clone size: .
D gene: TRBD1
CDR3 protein: CASSVTGAVANEKLFF
CDR3 DNA: TGTGCCAGCAGCGTAACAGGGGCGGTAGCTAATGAAAAACTGTTTTTT

J gene: TRBJ2-5
V gene: TRBV5-4
clone size: .
D gene: .
CDR3 protein: CASSLKQVAETQYF
CDR3 DNA: TGTGCCAGCAGCTTGAAACAGGTTGCGGAGACCCAGTACTTC

J gene: TRBJ1-4
V gene: TRBV28
clone size: .
D gene: TRBD1
CDR3 protein: CASSGPGTGNEKLFF
CDR3 DNA: TGTGCCAGCAGTGGGCCAGGGACAGGGAATGAAAAACTGTTTTTT

J gene: TRBJ1-3
V gene: TRBV6-5
clone size: .
D gene: TRBD1
CDR3 protein: CASSYDRGGNTIYF
CDR3 DNA: TGTGCCAGCAGTTACGACAGGGGGGGAAACACCATATATTTT

J gene: TRBJ1-5
V gene: TRBV6-5
clone size: .
D gene: .
CDR3 protein: CASSYSEGYQPQHF
CDR3 DNA: TGTGCCAGCAGTTACTCGGAGGGGTACCAGCCCCAGCATTTT

J gene: TRBJ2-5
V gene: TRBV5-1
clone size: .
D gene: .
CDR3 protein: CASSLDGRYQETQYF
CDR3 DNA: TGCGCCAGCAGCTTGGATGGCAGGTACCAAGAGACCCAGTACTTC

J gene: TRBJ2-1
V gene: TRBV6-5
clone size: .
D gene: TRBD2
CDR3 protein: CASRGGIDEQFF
CDR3 DNA: TGTGCCAGCAGGGGGGGGATCGATGAGCAGTTCTTC

J gene: TRBJ2-7
V gene: TRBV13
clone size: few
D gene: .
CDR3 protein: CASTGLGAGYEQYF
CDR3 DNA: TGTGCCAGCACCGGGTTGGGGGCCGGCTACGAGCAGTACTTC

J gene: TRBJ1-5
V gene: TRBV2
clone size: .
D gene: .
CDR3 protein: CASSPTGRQPQHF
CDR3 DNA: TGTGCCAGCAGCCCGACAGGCCGGCAGCCCCAGCATTTT

J gene: TRBJ1-1
V gene: TRBV10-1
clone size: .
D gene: .
CDR3 protein: CASSDRWQGEAFF
CDR3 DNA: TGCGCCAGCAGTGATAGGTGGCAGGGAGAAGCTTTCTTT

J gene: TRBJ2-5
V gene: TRBV5-1
clone size: .
D gene: .
CDR3 protein: CASRQSDQETQYF
CDR3 DNA: TGCGCCAGCCGACAGTCGGACCAAGAGACCCAGTACTTC

J gene: TRBJ1-2
V gene: TRBV6-5
clone size: .
D gene: .
CDR3 protein: CASSPQGYGYTF
CDR3 DNA: TGTGCCAGCAGTCCCCAGGGCTATGGCTACACCTTC

J gene: TRBJ2-1
V gene: TRBV7-7
clone size: .
D gene: TRBD1
CDR3 protein: CASSAGTGVSEQFF
CDR3 DNA: TGTGCCAGCAGCGCCGGGACAGGGGTTTCTGAGCAGTTCTTC

J gene: TRBJ2-1
V gene: TRBV18
clone size: .
D gene: TRBD1
CDR3 protein: CASSPPTGARQFF
CDR3 DNA: TGTGCCAGCTCACCTCCTACAGGGGCACGGCAGTTCTTC

J gene: TRBJ1-5
V gene: TRBV27
clone size: .
D gene: .
CDR3 protein: CASSLSPNQPQHF
CDR3 DNA: TGTGCCAGCAGTTTAAGCCCTAATCAGCCCCAGCATTTT

J gene: TRBJ1-2
V gene: TRBV2
clone size: .
D gene: .
CDR3 protein: CASSGQGPNYGYTF
CDR3 DNA: TGTGCCAGCAGTGGTCAGGGTCCTAACTATGGCTACACCTTC

J gene: TRBJ1-3
V gene: TRBV9
clone size: .
D gene: TRBD1
CDR3 protein: CASSVGQGVAGNTIYF
CDR3 DNA: TGTGCCAGCAGCGTGGGACAGGGGGTGGCTGGAAACACCATATATTTT

J gene: TRBJ1-4
V gene: TRBV27
clone size: .
D gene: TRBD1
CDR3 protein: CASSFTGTGIEKLFF
CDR3 DNA: TGTGCCAGCAGTTTTACTGGGACAGGGATCGAAAAACTGTTTTTT

J gene: TRBJ1-1
V gene: TRBV6-5
clone size: once
D gene: .
CDR3 protein: CASSEAQGTEAFF
CDR3 DNA: TGTGCCAGCAGTGAAGCACAGGGCACTGAAGCTTTCTTT

J gene: TRBJ2-5
V gene: TRBV14
clone size: .
D gene: .
CDR3 protein: CASSQGYYSGETQYF
CDR3 DNA: TGTGCCAGCAGCCAAGGATACTACTCAGGGGAGACCCAGTACTTC

J gene: TRBJ2-5
V gene: TRBV27
clone size: .
D gene: .
CDR3 protein: CASSLGATETQYF
CDR3 DNA: TGTGCCAGCAGTTTAGGGGCTACGGAGACCCAGTACTTC

J gene: TRBJ1-3
V gene: TRBV19
clone size: .
D gene: .
CDR3 protein: CASSMGGASGNTIYF
CDR3 DNA: TGTGCCAGTAGTATGGGGGGAGCGTCTGGAAACACCATATATTTT

J gene: TRBJ1-2
V gene: TRBV10-2
clone size: .
D gene: TRBD1
CDR3 protein: CASSAGGGYGYTF
CDR3 DNA: TGCGCCAGCAGTGCAGGGGGAGGCTATGGCTACACCTTC

J gene: TRBJ2-3
V gene: TRBV7-9
clone size: .
D gene: .
CDR3 protein: CASSSSTDTQYF
CDR3 DNA: TGTGCCAGCAGCTCGAGTACAGATACGCAGTATTTT

J gene: TRBJ2-7
V gene: TRBV19
clone size: .
D gene: TRBD1
CDR3 protein: CASSIGTGLYEQYF
CDR3 DNA: TGTGCCAGTAGTATAGGGACAGGACTCTACGAGCAGTACTTC

J gene: TRBJ1-1
V gene: TRBV9
clone size: .
D gene: .
CDR3 protein: CASSVEGVRGEAFF
CDR3 DNA: TGTGCCAGCAGCGTAGAAGGGGTAAGGGGTGAAGCTTTCTTT

J gene: TRBJ1-4
V gene: TRBV5-1
clone size: once
D gene: TRBD1
CDR3 protein: CASSPRRQGEEKLFF
CDR3 DNA: TGCGCCAGCAGCCCTCGACGACAGGGCGAAGAAAAACTGTTTTTT

J gene: TRBJ2-7
V gene: TRBV7-9
clone size: .
D gene: TRBD2
CDR3 protein: CASSPGLVSNEQYF
CDR3 DNA: TGTGCCAGCAGCCCCGGACTAGTAAGCAACGAGCAGTACTTC

J gene: TRBJ2-2
V gene: TRBV6-6
clone size: .
D gene: TRBD2
CDR3 protein: CASRPAGGRAGELFF
CDR3 DNA: TGTGCCAGCAGACCCGCGGGGGGGCGGGCCGGGGAGCTGTTTTTT

J gene: TRBJ1-6
V gene: TRBV5-4
clone size: .
D gene: TRBD1
CDR3 protein: CASSPRGQINSPLHF
CDR3 DNA: TGTGCCAGCAGCCCCAGGGGACAGATTAATTCACCCCTCCACTTT

J gene: TRBJ2-1
V gene: TRBV30
clone size: .
D gene: TRBD2
CDR3 protein: CAWSGLAGWEQFF
CDR3 DNA: TGTGCCTGGAGTGGATTAGCGGGATGGGAGCAGTTCTTC

J gene: TRBJ1-6
V gene: TRBV4-1
clone size: .
D gene: .
CDR3 protein: CASSQDPGVPLHF
CDR3 DNA: TGCGCCAGCAGCCAAGATCCGGGTGTACCCCTCCACTTT

J gene: TRBJ2-7
V gene: TRBV28
clone size: .
D gene: TRBD2
CDR3 protein: CASITAGGEGYEQYF
CDR3 DNA: TGTGCCAGCATCACTGCCGGGGGGGAGGGCTACGAGCAGTACTTC

J gene: TRBJ2-7
V gene: TRBV19
clone size: once
D gene: TRBD1
CDR3 protein: CASNHRGNEQYF
CDR3 DNA: TGTGCCAGTAACCACAGGGGCAACGAGCAGTACTTC

J gene: TRBJ2-5
V gene: TRBV6-1
clone size: .
D gene: TRBD1
CDR3 protein: CASSESRGLQETQYF
CDR3 DNA: TGTGCCAGCAGTGAATCCAGGGGGCTACAAGAGACCCAGTACTTC

J gene: TRBJ2-7
V gene: TRBV19
clone size: once
D gene: .
CDR3 protein: CASSTQGRTYEQYF
CDR3 DNA: TGTGCCAGTAGTACACAGGGGAGGACCTACGAGCAGTACTTC

J gene: TRBJ1-4
V gene: TRBV25-1
clone size: once
D gene: TRBD1
CDR3 protein: CASSDRGQGATNEKLFF
CDR3 DNA: TGTGCCAGCAGTGACCGCGGACAGGGGGCAACTAATGAAAAACTGTTTTTT

J gene: TRBJ1-5
V gene: TRBV19
clone size: .
D gene: TRBD1
CDR3 protein: CASSRGLEGAVQPQHF
CDR3 DNA: TGTGCCAGTAGTAGAGGTCTCGAGGGGGCTGTTCAGCCCCAGCATTTT

J gene: TRBJ1-4
V gene: TRBV5-1
clone size: few
D gene: .
CDR3 protein: CASSLGSGFGEKLFF
CDR3 DNA: TGCGCCAGCAGCTTGGGTTCCGGGTTCGGAGAAAAACTGTTTTTT

J gene: TRBJ2-7
V gene: TRBV20-1
clone size: .
D gene: TRBD2
CDR3 protein: CSAPLGGEQYF
CDR3 DNA: TGCAGTGCTCCCTTGGGGGGGGAGCAGTACTTC